The 25 T cell receptor beta chains reported below all come from one sample, sequenced in a study of T cells in Graves' hyperthyroidism and ophthalmopathy. The TCR beta CDR3 regions underwent amplification using RNA transcripts as the source. HTBI primers were employed in a first-round RT-PCR of the TCR CDR3. MiXCR was run by TCRdb on the multiplex PCR reads, yielding one entry per CDR3 protein. Of about 500,000 distinct CDR3 sequences in the sample, 15% to 20% were seen once. Sequencing was performed on blood. The origin of the receptors is a woman between 25 and 40 years old with Graves' ophthalmopathy.

This clonotype was counted many times. The limits of the CDR3 on the DNA are not certain, so only TCRdb's listed CDR3 is given. The chain couples TRBV7-9 to TRBJ2-5; the D segment call TRBD1 is taken from the table without a DNA check. The CDR3 has 15 residues if both end residues are counted. CDR1 is SEHNR, CDR2 FQNEAQ, per germline (reference sequence). The CDR3 is CASSPLRARQETQYF.

This clonotype occurred many times. The chain joins TRBV14 to TRBJ2-1; maybe TRBD2 (6 bases). The CDR3 covers 16 residues. Germline V gene sequence: CDR1 SGHDN, CDR2 FVKESK. V was pared by 4 bases and J by 4 bases, with 17 bases between. The CDR3 here is CASSPTTSWAYNEQFF. In DNA, the CDR3 is TGTGCCAGCAGCCCGACCACTAGCTGGGCGTACAATGAGCAGTTCTTC.

This clonotype was seen repeatedly, ten times or more. CDR3 nucleotides: TGTGCCAGCAGCCTCGGACGGTCTAATGAAAAACTGTTTTTT. Translating it yields CASSLGRSNEKLFF. The V and J genes are TRBV28 and TRBJ1-4; D gene unclear. Germline-derived CDR1 and CDR2 are MDHEN and SYDVKM. The V end lost 6 bases, the J end lost 3 bases, and 11 bases lay between the germline ends. This CDR3 spans 14 amino acids.

This clonotype was detected a few times. The gene calls are TRBV4-1 and TRBJ1-4; maybe TRBD1 (6 bases). V lost 10 bases to trimming and J lost 2 bases, with 14 bases between them. CDR1 is MGHRA, CDR2 YSYEKL, per germline. There are 14 residues in the CDR3. The CDR3 is CATSGGLTNEKLFF. CDR3 coding DNA: TGCGCCACCTCCGGGGGGCTGACTAATGAAAAACTGTTTTTT.

This clonotype has ten or more counts. The chain's CDR3 is CASISSYEQYF. In DNA form, the CDR3 reads TGTGCCAGCATTAGCTCCTACGAGCAGTACTTC. The chain links TRBV2 to TRBJ2-7; D remains unclear. This CDR3 contains 11 residues. The germline gives CDR1 SNHLY, CDR2 FYNNEI. The ends were cut back, 7 bases at V and 0 bases at J, with 4 bases in the middle.

This chain uses TRBV30 with TRBJ2-6; D might be TRBD2 (5 bases). The CDR3 runs to 15 residues. The germline gives CDR1 GTSNPN, CDR2 SVGIG (reference sequence). V lost 0 bases to trimming and J lost 2 bases, with 8 bases between them. CDR3 residues: CAWSVSSTGANVLTF. As DNA, the CDR3 is TGTGCCTGGAGTGTATCTAGCACTGGGGCCAACGTCCTGACTTTC. The full variable domain, its missing parts supplied by reference TRBV30 and TRBJ2-6, is SQTIHQWPATLVQPVGSPLSLECTVEGTSNPNLYWYRQAAGRGLQLLFYSVGIGQISSEVPQNLSASRPQDRQFILSSKKLLLSDSGFYLCAWSVSSTGANVLTFGAGSRLTVL.

This clonotype appeared many times. The chain recombines TRBV2 with TRBJ2-3; D may match TRBD1 or TRBD2 (5 bases each). Germline CDR1 SNHLY, CDR2 FYNNEI. The CDR3 is made up of 14 amino acids. V lost 8 bases and J 1 base, leaving 13 bases between the germline ends. The CDR3 sequence: CASEERGRTDTQYF. In DNA form, the CDR3 reads TGTGCCAGCGAGGAGAGGGGTCGCACAGATACGCAGTATTTT.

The rearrangement uses TRBV9 and TRBJ2-6, with D possibly being TRBD1 (5 bases). The CDR3 covers 18 residues. V was cut by 4 bases and J by 0 bases, with 17 bases left in between. Germline V gene sequence: CDR1 SGDLS, CDR2 YYNGEE. The CDR3 reads CASSPRQILISGANVLTF. For the CDR3, the DNA is TGTGCCAGCAGCCCGAGACAGATCTTGATCTCTGGGGCCAACGTCCTGACTTTC.

The genes are TRBV14 and TRBJ2-3, with D possibly being TRBD2 (6 bases). This CDR3 has 15 amino acids. Trimming took 1 base from V and 4 from J, leaving 12 bases between them. Germline values: CDR1 SGHDN, CDR2 FVKESK. The CDR3 DNA is TGTGCCAGCAGCCAAGGTCTCGGGGGAGCAGATACGCAGTATTTT. This gives the protein CASSQGLGGADTQYF.

This clonotype was seen a few times. The rearrangement uses TRBV29-1 and TRBJ1-6; D remains unclear. CDR1 is SQVTM, CDR2 ANQGSEA, per germline. This CDR3 has 14 residues. V lost 4 bases, J lost 8 bases, and 15 bases lay in between. The CDR3 region is CSVAEDLNDSPLHF. The CDR3 DNA is TGCAGCGTTGCTGAAGATCTCAATGATTCACCCCTCCACTTT.

The chain is built from TRBV12-3 or TRBV12-4 and TRBJ2-1; TRBD2 is a possible D gene (6 bases). V gave up 8 bases and J gave up 0 bases, with 17 bases separating them. This CDR3 is 16 amino acids long. CDR3 amino acids: CASRASVSVSYNEQFF. The CDR3 bases are TGTGCCAGCCGAGCTAGCGTAAGCGTCTCCTACAATGAGCAGTTCTTC.

This clonotype occurred once. The chain joins TRBV4-1 to TRBJ1-2; unclear D gene. The CDR3 length is 15 residues. Germline values: CDR1 MGHRA, CDR2 YSYEKL. Trimming left V 0 bases short and J 8 bases short, with 16 bases between. The CDR3 here is CASSQDDNQLGGYTF. In nucleotides, the CDR3 is TGCGCCAGCAGCCAAGATGACAATCAATTGGGAGGCTACACCTTC.

This clonotype was counted a few times. V and J are TRBV15 and TRBJ1-4; D uncertain. This CDR3 region has 15 residues. Germline V gene data show CDR1 as LNHNV and CDR2 as YYDKDF (reference sequence). V lost 0 bases and J 6 bases, leaving 11 bases between the germline ends. CDR3 sequence: CATSRDPRLHEKLFF. The CDR3 coding sequence is TGTGCCACCAGCAGAGACCCCAGGTTACATGAAAAACTGTTTTTT. The whole variable domain, filled in from reference TRBV15 and TRBJ1-4, reads DAMVIQNPRYQVTQFGKPVTLSCSQTLNHNVMYWYQQKSSQAPKLLFHYYDKDFNNEADTPDNFQSRRPNTSFCFLDIRSPGLGDTAMYLCATSRDPRLHEKLFFGSGTQLSVL.

This clonotype was seen ten or more times. J is TRBJ2-1 and V is TRBV5-1; TRBD1 matches at 8 bases. V was clipped by 4 bases and J by 6 bases; unmatched bases: 9. Germline CDR1 and CDR2: SGHRS and YFSETQ. The CDR3 sequence is 15 residues long. CDR3 nucleotides: TGCGCCAGCAGCGCGGAGGGCACAGGGGGCAATGAGCAGTTCTTC. This codes for CASSAEGTGGNEQFF.

At least ten counts were recorded for this clonotype. The chain employs TRBV28 and TRBJ1-1; D is unclear. Germline V gene data show CDR1 as MDHEN and CDR2 as SYDVKM. This CDR3 region has 10 residues. Trimming cost V 8 bases and J 8 bases, with 9 bases left between them. CDR3 residues: CASGQVEAFF. The CDR3 region has the DNA TGTGCCAGCGGCCAAGTAGAAGCTTTCTTT.

This clonotype appeared many times. V is TRBV14 and J is TRBJ2-1; 10 bases are a match to TRBD2. V gave up 7 bases and J gave up 9 bases; unmatched junction bases: 9. Germline values: CDR1 SGHDN, CDR2 FVKESK. The CDR3 is 14 amino acids. The CDR3 spells CASKSLAGEIEQFF. For the CDR3, the DNA is TGTGCCAGCAAAAGTCTAGCGGGAGAAATTGAGCAGTTCTTC.

This clonotype was seen many times. The rearrangement uses TRBV7-2 and TRBJ2-5; TRBD2 agrees at 8 bases. V was clipped by 3 bases and J by 4 bases; unmatched bases: 4. There are 14 residues in the CDR3. Germline V CDR1 and CDR2: SGHTA, FQGNSA. The CDR3, as DNA: TGTGCCAGCAGCTTCGGGACTAGAGGAGAGACCCAGTACTTC. It translates to CASSFGTRGETQYF.

This clonotype was counted at least ten times. This chain connects TRBV4-3 to TRBJ2-1; 9 positions agree with TRBD2. The CDR3 length is 16 residues. Germline lookup yields CDR1 LGHNA and CDR2 YSLEER. With 1 base clipped from V and 4 bases from J, the junction kept 5 bases outside the gene matches. The CDR3 nucleotides read TGCGCCAGCAGCCAAGCCCTAGCGGGATGGTACAATGAGCAGTTCTTC. Its translation is CASSQALAGWYNEQFF.

This clonotype was seen many times. This chain connects TRBV20-1 to TRBJ2-1; 7 nucleotides match TRBD1. Looked up from germline, CDR1 is DFQATT and CDR2 is SNEGSKA (reference sequence). This CDR3 spans 15 amino acids. Losses at the gene ends were 6 bases for V and 6 bases for J; bases not matched to a gene: 14. Written as DNA, the CDR3 is TGCAGTGCCATAGGGACAGCCCGGCGGAGCAATGAGCAGTTCTTC. Translation: CSAIGTARRSNEQFF.

This clonotype was counted at least ten times. V gene TRBV7-2 combines with J gene TRBJ2-1; 8 nucleotides agree with TRBD1. CDR1 and CDR2 (germline): SGHTA, FQGNSA. The CDR3 has 15 residues. V shed 3 bases, J shed 1 base, and the junction held 2 bases outside the gene matches. CDR3: CASSFRGQSYNEQFF. CDR3 DNA: TGTGCCAGCAGCTTCAGGGGGCAATCCTACAATGAGCAGTTCTTC.

In its sample, this clonotype was seen a few times. CDR3 sequence (DNA): TGTGCCAGCAGTACCTTCTCGCGGGGCTACACCGGGGAGCTGTTTTTT. It encodes CASSTFSRGYTGELFF. The V and J genes are TRBV27 and TRBJ2-2; the D gene is possibly TRBD2 (6 bases). The CDR3 is 16 amino acids. With 5 bases removed from V and 3 bases from J, the gap between germline ends came to 16 bases. Germline V gives CDR1 MNHEY, CDR2 SMNVEV (reference sequence).

The chain employs TRBV6-1 and TRBJ1-4; TRBD1 might be the D (6 bases). The CDR3 runs 15 residues. V was pared by 5 bases and J by 4 bases, with 14 bases between. CDR1 and CDR2 from the germline V gene are MNHNS and SASEGT. The CDR3 DNA reads TGTGCCAGCAGTCCTCCGGGACACAGTAATGAAAAACTGTTTTTT. This translates into CASSPPGHSNEKLFF.

This clonotype was seen repeatedly, ten times or more. V gene TRBV27 combines with J gene TRBJ2-1; no clear D gene. The CDR3 has 16 residues. Per the germline V gene, CDR1 is MNHEY and CDR2 is SMNVEV (reference sequence). Trimming took 8 bases from V and 8 from J, leaving 25 bases between them. CDR3 residues: CASSQTPSLAVDEQFF. DNA for the CDR3: TGTGCCAGCTCCCAAACCCCCTCTCTGGCGGTAGATGAGCAGTTCTTC.

This clonotype was counted between two and nine times. The chain uses TRBV7-6 and TRBJ2-7, with D perhaps TRBD1 (6 bases). The CDR3 has 16 residues. CDR1 and CDR2 from the germline V gene are SGHVS and FNYEAQ. Deletions cut 4 bases from V and 1 base from J, with 17 bases between. In DNA form, the CDR3 reads TGTGCCAGCAGCTCCGGTGGGGGCCACCTTTCCTACGAGCAGTACTTC. Translating gives CASSSGGGHLSYEQYF.

This clonotype was recorded at least ten times. This chain connects TRBV12-3 or TRBV12-4 to TRBJ2-7; 7 bases line up with TRBD1. The V segment lost 5 bases and the J segment 4 bases; nucleotides outside the gene matches: 14. The CDR3 spans 16 residues. The CDR3 DNA reads TGTGCCAGCAGTACCCTACCGGGACAGCCTACTTACGAGCAGTACTTC. Amino acid sequence: CASSTLPGQPTYEQYF.